The sequence of this T cell receptor beta chain was determined in a study of blood T cell repertoires in COVID-19. As for the study in general: COVID-19 samples from acute and convalescent phases originated in the United States, Italy and Spain.

CDR1 is MNHEY, CDR2 SVGEGT, per germline. This CDR3 has 15 residues. The J segment lost 5 bases and the V segment lost 6 bases, leaving 9 bases of the junction unmatched. Produced via immunoSEQ multiplex PCR; TCRdb's table is partial and in-frame only. The table shows approximately 110,000 clones, with about three quarters occurring only once. The sequenced material came from peripheral blood. This TCR derives from a man older than 75 with acute or convalescent COVID-19. V gene TRBV6-2 or TRBV6-3 combines with J gene TRBJ2-2; TRBD1 agrees at 7 bases. The CDR3 DNA follows: TGTGCCAGCAGCCTCCGACAGGGATTAACCGGGGAGCTGTTTTTT. This sequence encodes CASSLRQGLTGELFF.